This note documents a single T cell receptor (beta chain) sequence. This clonotype was recorded once. Its binding antigen is unknown. No much larger clone exists at a distance of one base, and base qualities are not known. A lone read is weak support. Every diabetic patient fulfilled standard classification criteria for type 1 or type 2 diabetes, and glucose and C-peptide were evaluated using WHO-recommended methods. Exclusion applied to any donor with other autoimmune diseases or infections within the previous four weeks. Approximately 10 milliliters of peripheral blood were drawn from each participant. PBMCs were isolated with LymphoPrep density separation. This sample was sequenced with an Illumina MiSeq. Genomic DNA from sorted T cell subsets was used as template for TCRbeta CDR3 amplification. The TCRbeta CDR3 region was amplified by multiplex PCR using 30 forward and 13 reverse primers. PCR products were purified with AMPure XP beads, then indices and adaptors were added in a second approximately 26-cycle PCR. Before sequencing, the QIAquick Gel Extraction Kit was used to gel-purify the libraries. The study's own analysis went as follows. FLASH was used to merge the paired-end reads, and IgBLAST was used to align the reads to IMGT V, D and J germline references. After reads whose alignment identity to germline references fell below 70% were discarded, about 12 million reads remained study-wide. CDR3 boundaries, reading frame and productivity were assigned following IMGT definitions. Clones at or above 1% of reads were defined as highly-expanded clones, and diversity was measured by normalized Shannon entropy. Group differences in Shannon entropy were tested with unpaired two-tailed t-tests. Using fastp trimming at Q25 and MiXCR clonotype assembly, TCRdb reanalyzed the public sequencing data and kept in-frame beta chains. Merged by CDR3 protein, the rows form single entries marked with the most common genes and DNA. The V and J calls shown here were made by TCRdb, not taken from the authors' results. The sample contains about 250,000 distinct CDR3 sequences, over 45% of them found a single time. The ten largest clones add up to roughly an eighth of the sample.

This sample is part of a study of type 1 and type 2 diabetes patients (dated by TCRdb to 2016 to 2018). Context from the whole study: The cohort comprised about ten type 1 diabetes patients, a few type 2 diabetes patients and roughly six nondiabetic controls recruited in China. Throughout the study, CD4 or CD8 MicroBeads on MACS columns were used to positively select CD4+ and CD8+ T cells from PBMCs. A total of about 19 million paired-end reads was generated across the whole study. The study profiled TCRbeta repertoires by high-throughput sequencing to compare type 1 diabetes, type 2 diabetes and nondiabetic individuals. Type 2 diabetes patients were included as a disease comparison group for the type 1 diabetes patients. Comparing approximately 20-cycle and roughly 27-cycle amplification showed similar V gene usage, suggesting similar primer efficiencies and random PCR bias. Sequencing of the TCRbeta libraries was paired-end and was performed on Illumina HiSeq 2000 or MiSeq instruments. The paper as a whole reports these results and caveats: Since just a limited number of T2D and control samples were sequenced, some T1D-only HECs might also appear in more T2D or control samples. Few highly-expanded CD4+ clones, median one, were found in type 2 diabetes patients, accounting for a median roughly 3.9% of reads. Study groups were not matched for age and gender, which possibly biased interpretation. In both CD4+ and CD8+ T cells, type 2 diabetes repertoires were highly diverse, with diversity significantly greater than that of type 1 diabetes repertoires. V and J gene usage patterns of type 2 diabetes and control samples were highly correlated, averaging around 0.97 between samples.

Via the germline V gene (reference sequence), CDR1 is LNHDA and CDR2 SQIVND. Cut back by 4 bases and 5 bases, the V and J ends lie 11 bases apart. The CDR3 covers 13 residues, taking in both the cysteine and the phenylalanine. Just CDR3 DNA is preserved here, 39 bases in frame from base 1. The source of this sequence is a man between 18 and 29 years old with type 2 diabetes. Specimen: peripheral blood mononuclear cells (PBMCs). The V and J segments used are TRBV19 and TRBJ2-5, and possibly TRBD2, on 7 matching bases. Here is the DNA: TGTGCCAGTAGTAAGGGGGGAGGGGAGACCCAGTACTTC. This is translated as CASSKGGGETQYF.